This TCR beta chain appears in the sequencing data of a study of T-cell reconstitution after alpha-beta-depleted transplantation in children. This clonotype was detected only a few times. Using unique molecular identifiers, the investigators prepared the TCRbeta library. One entry per CDR3 protein results from TCRdb running MiXCR on the PCR reads. The data hold some 530,000 distinct CDR3 sequences, with approximately 12% observed a single time. The source is a human donor who donated a stem cell graft to a child with combined immunodeficiency. Specimen: PBMCs from the stem cell graft donor, collected from the stem cell graft.

For the CDR3, the DNA is TGTGCCAGCAGCCCGGGCGGAAACATTCAGTACTTC. Its translation: CASSPGGNIQYF. The gene calls are TRBV6-5 and TRBJ2-4; D is undetermined. The CDR3 spans 12 residues. Trimming pared 6 bases from V and 6 bases from J, leaving 9 bases between. The germline V gene has CDR1 MNHEY and CDR2 SVGAGI.